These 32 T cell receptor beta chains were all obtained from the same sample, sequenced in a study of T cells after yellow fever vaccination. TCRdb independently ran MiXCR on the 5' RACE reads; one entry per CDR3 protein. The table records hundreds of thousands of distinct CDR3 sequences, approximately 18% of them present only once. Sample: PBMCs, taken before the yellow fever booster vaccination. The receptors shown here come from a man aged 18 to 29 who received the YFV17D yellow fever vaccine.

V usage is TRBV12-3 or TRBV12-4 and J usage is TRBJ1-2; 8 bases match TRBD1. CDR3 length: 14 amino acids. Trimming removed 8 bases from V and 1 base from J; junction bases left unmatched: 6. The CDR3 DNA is TGTGCCAGCCGCGGGACAGGACGTAACTATGGCTACACCTTC. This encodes CASRGTGRNYGYTF.

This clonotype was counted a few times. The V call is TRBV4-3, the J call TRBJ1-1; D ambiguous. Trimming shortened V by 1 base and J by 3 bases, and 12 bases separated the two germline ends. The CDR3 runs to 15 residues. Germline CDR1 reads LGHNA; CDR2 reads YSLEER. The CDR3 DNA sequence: TGCGCCAGCAGCCAAGCCTGGGCGGGAGACACTGAAGCTTTCTTT. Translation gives CASSQAWAGDTEAFF.

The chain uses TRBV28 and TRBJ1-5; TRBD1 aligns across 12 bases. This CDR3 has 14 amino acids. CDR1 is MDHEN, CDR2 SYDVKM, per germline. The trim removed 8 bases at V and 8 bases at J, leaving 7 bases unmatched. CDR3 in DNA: TGTGCCAGCTGGGGGACAGGGGGCGTGGAGCCCCAGCATTTT. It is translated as CASWGTGGVEPQHF.

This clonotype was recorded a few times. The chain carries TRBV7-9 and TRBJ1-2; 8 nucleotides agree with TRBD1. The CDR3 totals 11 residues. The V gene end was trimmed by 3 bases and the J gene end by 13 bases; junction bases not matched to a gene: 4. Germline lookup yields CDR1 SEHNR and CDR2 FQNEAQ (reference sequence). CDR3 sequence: CASSFQGAGTF. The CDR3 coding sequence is TGTGCCAGCAGCTTTCAGGGGGCCGGCACCTTC.

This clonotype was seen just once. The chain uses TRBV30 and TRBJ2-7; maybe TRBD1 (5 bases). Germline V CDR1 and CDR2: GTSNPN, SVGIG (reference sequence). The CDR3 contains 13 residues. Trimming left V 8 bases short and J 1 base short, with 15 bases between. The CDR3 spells CALERAGSYEQYF. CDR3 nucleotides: TGTGCCCTAGAAAGGGCAGGGTCCTACGAGCAGTACTTC.

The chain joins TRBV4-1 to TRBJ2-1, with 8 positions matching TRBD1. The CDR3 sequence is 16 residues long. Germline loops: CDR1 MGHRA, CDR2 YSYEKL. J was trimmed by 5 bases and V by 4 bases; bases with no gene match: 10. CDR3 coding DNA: TGCGCCAGCAGCCTTATCGCGCAGGGGGCTAACAATGAGCAGTTCTTC. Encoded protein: CASSLIAQGANNEQFF.

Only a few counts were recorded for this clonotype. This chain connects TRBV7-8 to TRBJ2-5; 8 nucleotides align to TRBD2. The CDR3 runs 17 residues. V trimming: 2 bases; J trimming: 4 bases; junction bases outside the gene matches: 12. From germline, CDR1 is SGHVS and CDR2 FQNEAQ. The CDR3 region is CASSLRSGGGNRETQYF. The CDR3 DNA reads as TGTGCCAGCAGCTTAAGGTCTGGCGGGGGGAATAGAGAGACCCAGTACTTC.

The CDR3: CASSTLPGQGYYGYTF. The CDR3 nucleotides read TGTGCCAGCAGCACCCTCCCGGGACAGGGGTACTATGGCTACACCTTC. The V gene is TRBV7-9, the J gene TRBJ1-2; TRBD1 matches at 10 bases. The CDR3 sequence is 16 residues long. Trimming at V came to 5 bases and at J to 3 bases, leaving 9 bases not matched to a gene. In germline, CDR1 is SEHNR, CDR2 FQNEAQ (reference sequence).

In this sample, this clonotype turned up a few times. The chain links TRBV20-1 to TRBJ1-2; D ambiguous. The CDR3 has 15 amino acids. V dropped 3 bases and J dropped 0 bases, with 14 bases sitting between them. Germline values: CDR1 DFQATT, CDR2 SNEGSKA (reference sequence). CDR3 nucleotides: TGCAGTGCTAGGGGAGCAGGCACAACTAACTATGGCTACACCTTC. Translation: CSARGAGTTNYGYTF.

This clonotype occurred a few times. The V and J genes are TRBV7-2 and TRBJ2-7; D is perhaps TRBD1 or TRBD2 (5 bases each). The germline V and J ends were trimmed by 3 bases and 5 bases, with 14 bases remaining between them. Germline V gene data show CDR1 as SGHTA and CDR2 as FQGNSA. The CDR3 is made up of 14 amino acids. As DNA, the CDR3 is TGTGCCAGCAGCTTGGACTTCCGGGACCACGAGCAGTACTTC. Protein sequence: CASSLDFRDHEQYF. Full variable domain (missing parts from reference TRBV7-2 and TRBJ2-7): GAGVSQSPSNKVTEKGKDVELRCDPISGHTALYWYRQSLGQGLEFLIYFQGNSAPDKSGLPSDRFSAERTGGSVSTLTIQRTQQEDSAVYLCASSLDFRDHEQYFGPGTRLTVT.

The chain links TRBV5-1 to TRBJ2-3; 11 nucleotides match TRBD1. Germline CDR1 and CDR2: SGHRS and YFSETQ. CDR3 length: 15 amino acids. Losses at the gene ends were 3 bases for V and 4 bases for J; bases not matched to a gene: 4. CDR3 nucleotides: TGCGCCAGCAGCTCCGGACAGGGGGCCCCAGATACGCAGTATTTT. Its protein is CASSSGQGAPDTQYF.

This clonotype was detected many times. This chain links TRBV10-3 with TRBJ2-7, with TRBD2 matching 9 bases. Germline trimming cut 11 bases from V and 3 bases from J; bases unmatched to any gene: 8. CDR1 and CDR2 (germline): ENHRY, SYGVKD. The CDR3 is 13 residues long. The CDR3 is CAVKGRGGYEQYV. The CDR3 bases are TGTGCCGTCAAGGGGCGGGGGGGCTACGAGCAGTACGTC.

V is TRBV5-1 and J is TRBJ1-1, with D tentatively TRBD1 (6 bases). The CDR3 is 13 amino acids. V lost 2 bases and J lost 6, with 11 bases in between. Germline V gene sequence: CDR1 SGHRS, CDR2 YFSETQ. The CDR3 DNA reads TGCGCCAGCAGCTTCCAGGGGAGCCCTGAAGCTTTCTTT. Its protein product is CASSFQGSPEAFF.

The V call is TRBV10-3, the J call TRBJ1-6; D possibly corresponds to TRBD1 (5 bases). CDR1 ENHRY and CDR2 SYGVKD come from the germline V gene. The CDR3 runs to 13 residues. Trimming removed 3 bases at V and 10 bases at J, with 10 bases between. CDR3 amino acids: CAISDLRDSPLHF. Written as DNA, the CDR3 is TGTGCCATCAGTGATTTGAGGGACTCACCCCTCCACTTT.

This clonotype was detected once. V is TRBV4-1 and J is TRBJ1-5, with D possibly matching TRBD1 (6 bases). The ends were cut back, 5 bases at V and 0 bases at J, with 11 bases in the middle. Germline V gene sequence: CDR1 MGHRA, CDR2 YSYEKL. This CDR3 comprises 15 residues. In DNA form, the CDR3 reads TGCGCCAGCAGCTTCCGGACAGCTAGCAATCAGCCCCAGCATTTT. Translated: CASSFRTASNQPQHF.

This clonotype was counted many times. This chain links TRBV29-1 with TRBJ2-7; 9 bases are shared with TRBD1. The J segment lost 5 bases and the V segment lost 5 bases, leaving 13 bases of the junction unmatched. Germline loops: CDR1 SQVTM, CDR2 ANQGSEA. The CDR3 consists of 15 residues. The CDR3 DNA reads TGCAGCGTTAGTCCCCCCCCCGGGACAGGGAACGAGCAGTACTTC. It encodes CSVSPPPGTGNEQYF.

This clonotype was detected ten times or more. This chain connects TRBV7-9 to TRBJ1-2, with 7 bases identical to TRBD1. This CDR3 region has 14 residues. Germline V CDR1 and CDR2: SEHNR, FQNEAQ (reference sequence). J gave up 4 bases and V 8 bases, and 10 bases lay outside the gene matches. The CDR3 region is CASQGTGETYGYTF. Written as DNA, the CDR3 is TGTGCCAGCCAAGGAACAGGGGAGACCTATGGCTACACCTTC.

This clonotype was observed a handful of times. Here the CDR3 reads CASSRRGGTSTDTQYF. CDR3 in DNA: TGTGCCAGCAGCCGCAGAGGCGGGACTAGCACAGATACGCAGTATTTT. The chain has TRBV7-9 and TRBJ2-3; tentative D call: TRBD2 (6 bases). Trimming took off 5 bases at V and 0 bases at J, with 15 bases between the two ends. CDR1 and CDR2 from the germline V gene are SEHNR and FQNEAQ (reference sequence). This CDR3 has 16 residues.

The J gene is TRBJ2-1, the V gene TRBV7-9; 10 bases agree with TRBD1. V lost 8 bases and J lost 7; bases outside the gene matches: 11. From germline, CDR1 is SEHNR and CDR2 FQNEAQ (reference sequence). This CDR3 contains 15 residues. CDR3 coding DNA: TGTGCCAGCGCCCCGGGACAGGGGTTAGGAAATGAGCAGTTCTTC. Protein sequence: CASAPGQGLGNEQFF.

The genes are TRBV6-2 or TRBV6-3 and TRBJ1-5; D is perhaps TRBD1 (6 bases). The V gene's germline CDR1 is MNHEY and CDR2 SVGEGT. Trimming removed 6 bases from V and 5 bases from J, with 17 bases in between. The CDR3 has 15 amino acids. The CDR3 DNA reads TGTGCCAGCAGAGATAGACAGGTCGTCGATCAGCCCCAGCATTTT. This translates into CASRDRQVVDQPQHF.

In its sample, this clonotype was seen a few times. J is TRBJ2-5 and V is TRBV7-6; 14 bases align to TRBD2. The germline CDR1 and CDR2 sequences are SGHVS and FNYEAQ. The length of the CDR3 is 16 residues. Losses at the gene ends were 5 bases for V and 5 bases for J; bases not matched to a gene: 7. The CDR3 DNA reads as TGTGCCAGCAGCCCTGGACTAGCGGGGGGTCTTGAGACCCAGTACTTC. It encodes CASSPGLAGGLETQYF.

CDR3 residues: CASSPKVGGAYNEQFF. The CDR3 DNA reads as TGCGCCAGCAGCCCCAAAGTGGGGGGGGCCTACAATGAGCAGTTCTTC. The rearrangement links TRBV5-1 to TRBJ2-1, with 7 bases aligning to TRBD2. V was clipped by 4 bases and J by 2 bases; unmatched bases: 9. CDR1 and CDR2 from the germline V gene are SGHRS and YFSETQ. CDR3 length equals 16 residues.

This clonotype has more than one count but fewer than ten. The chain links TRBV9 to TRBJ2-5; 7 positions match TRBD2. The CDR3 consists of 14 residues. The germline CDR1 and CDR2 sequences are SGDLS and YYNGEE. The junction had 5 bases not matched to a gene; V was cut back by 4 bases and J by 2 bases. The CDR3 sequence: CASSTGGSQETQYF. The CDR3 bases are TGTGCCAGCAGCACCGGGGGGTCACAAGAGACCCAGTACTTC.

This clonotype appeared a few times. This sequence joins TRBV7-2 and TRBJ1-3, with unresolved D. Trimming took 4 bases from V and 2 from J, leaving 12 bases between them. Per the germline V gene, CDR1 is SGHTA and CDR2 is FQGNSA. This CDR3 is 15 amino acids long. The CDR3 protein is CASSSSFPPGNTIYF. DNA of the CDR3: TGTGCCAGCAGCTCAAGTTTCCCCCCTGGAAACACCATATATTTT.

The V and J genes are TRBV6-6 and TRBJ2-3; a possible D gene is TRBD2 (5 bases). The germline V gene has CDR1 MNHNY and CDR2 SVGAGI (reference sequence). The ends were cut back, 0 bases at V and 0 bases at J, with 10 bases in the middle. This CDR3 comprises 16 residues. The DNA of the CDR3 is TGTGCCAGCAGTTACTCGAGGGAGAAGAGCACAGATACGCAGTATTTT. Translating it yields CASSYSREKSTDTQYF.

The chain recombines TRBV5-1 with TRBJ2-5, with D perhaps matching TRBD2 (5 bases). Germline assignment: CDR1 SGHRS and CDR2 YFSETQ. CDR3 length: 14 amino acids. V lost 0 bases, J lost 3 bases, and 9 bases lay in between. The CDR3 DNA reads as TGCGCCAGCAGCTTGGCTAGCCGGGAAGAGACCCAGTACTTC. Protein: CASSLASREETQYF.

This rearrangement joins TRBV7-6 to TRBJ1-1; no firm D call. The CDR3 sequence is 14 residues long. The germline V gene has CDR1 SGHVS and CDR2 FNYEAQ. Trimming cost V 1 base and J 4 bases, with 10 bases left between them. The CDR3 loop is CASSLDPWTTEAFF. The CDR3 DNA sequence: TGTGCCAGCAGCTTAGACCCCTGGACCACTGAAGCTTTCTTT.

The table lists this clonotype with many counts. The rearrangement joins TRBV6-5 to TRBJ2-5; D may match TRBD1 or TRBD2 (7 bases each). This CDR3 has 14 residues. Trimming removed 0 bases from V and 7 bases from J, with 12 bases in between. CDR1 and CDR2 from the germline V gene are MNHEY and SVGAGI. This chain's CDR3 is CASSYSGGDRTQYF. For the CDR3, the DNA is TGTGCCAGCAGTTACTCGGGAGGGGACAGGACCCAGTACTTC.

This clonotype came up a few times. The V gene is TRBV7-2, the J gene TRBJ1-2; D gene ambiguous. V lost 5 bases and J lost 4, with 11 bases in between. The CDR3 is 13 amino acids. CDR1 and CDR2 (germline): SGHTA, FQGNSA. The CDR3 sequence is CASSLRSSYGYTF. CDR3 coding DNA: TGTGCCAGCAGCCTCAGGAGTAGCTATGGCTACACCTTC.

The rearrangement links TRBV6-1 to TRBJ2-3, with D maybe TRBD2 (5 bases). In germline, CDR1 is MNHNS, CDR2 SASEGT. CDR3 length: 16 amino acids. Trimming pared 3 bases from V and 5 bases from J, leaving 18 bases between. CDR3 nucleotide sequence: TGTGCCAGCAGTGAGTTCGATGGTTTCCGGGGAGATACGCAGTATTTT. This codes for CASSEFDGFRGDTQYF.

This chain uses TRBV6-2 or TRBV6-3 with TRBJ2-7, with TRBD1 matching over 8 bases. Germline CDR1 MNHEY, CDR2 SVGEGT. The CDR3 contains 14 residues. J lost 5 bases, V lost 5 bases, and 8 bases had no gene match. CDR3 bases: TGTGCCAGCAGTACGACAGGGGAGACAAACGAGCAGTACTTC. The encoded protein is CASSTTGETNEQYF.

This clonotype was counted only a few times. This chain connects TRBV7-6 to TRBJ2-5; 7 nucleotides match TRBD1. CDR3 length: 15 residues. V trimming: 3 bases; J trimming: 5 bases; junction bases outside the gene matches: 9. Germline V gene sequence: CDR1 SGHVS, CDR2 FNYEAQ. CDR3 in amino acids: CASSLDTGDQETQYF. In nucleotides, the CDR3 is TGTGCCAGCAGCTTGGATACAGGGGATCAGGAGACCCAGTACTTC.